One T cell receptor (beta chain) is described in this entry. Its antigen is still unknown. Base qualities are not at hand, and no much larger clone is one base apart. This sample is drawn from a study of blood T cell repertoires in COVID-19 (dated by TCRdb to 2018 to 2021). As for the study more broadly: Samples from collaborators originated in the United States, Italy and Spain and spanned both the acute and convalescent phases of COVID-19. The prospective study material was composed of cDNA or gDNA derived from T cells, B-cell-depleted T cells, or PBMCs. The dataset comprised deeply sampled blood TCRbeta repertoires from subjects exposed to, actively infected with, or recovered from COVID-19. The repertoires were released in a freely available public database meant as a resource for research on the immune response to SARS-CoV-2. The samples were drawn from the first 160 participants of the ongoing ImmuneRACE study and from some 1,300 subjects provided by 6 global collaborators. The sample metadata nearly always contained a de-identified subject ID, COVID-19 status, age in years and sex. HLA class I and class II types, where available, came from metadata supplied by the sample provider rather than from assay-based typing. What the research found in general, with its limitations: How much clinical and demographic metadata was included differed by source and by participant, and the metadata was provided uncurated.

The trim is 5 bases for V and 2 bases for J, with a gap of 14 bases between the germline ends. From its cysteine to its phenylalanine, the CDR3 spans 14 amino acids. Only the CDR3 region is kept as DNA, spanning 42 bases read in frame from base 1. CDR1 and CDR2 were assigned from the germline V gene as SGHDT and YYEEEE. TCRbeta CDR3 regions were amplified from genomic DNA by means of the immunoSEQ Assay, a bias-controlled multiplex PCR. On the authors' methods: Nucleated cell counts per sample were estimated from amplification of reference gene primers within the assay. To quantify the absolute abundance of each unique TCRbeta CDR3 rearrangement, sequence reads were collapsed and filtered. For each sample, productive Simpson clonality was calculated as the square root of Simpson's diversity index over productive rearrangements. TCRdb obtained this table from immuneACCESS and retained in-frame rearrangements with V and J assigned. These tables miss some clones; where compared with another copy, unresolved V genes account for less than half of the shortfall, and the remainder is unexplained. The DNA was the basis for D and trimming; V, J and clone size are from that table. Across this sample there are approximately 200,000 clones, with nearly 85% seen only once. Over 5% of the sample belongs to the ten largest clones.

The collaborating institutions used their own protocols to collect whole blood in K2EDTA tubes. For TCRbeta analysis, collaborators shipped samples in one of three forms: frozen whole blood, isolated PBMCs, or DNA extracted from either of those sample types. This sequence was found in a woman under 40 with acute or convalescent COVID-19. The sample consisted of peripheral blood. The rearranged chain carries TRBV5-6 and TRBJ2-7; a tentative D match to TRBD2 spans 6 bases. The DNA sequence is given as TGTGCCAGCAGTTGGGGCGGGGATACCTACGAGCAGTACTTC. Translated, this is CASSWGGDTYEQYF.